Shown below are 13 T cell receptor beta chains from a single sample sequenced in a study of blood T cells in healthy people across ages. Together with a sample-barcoded 5' primer, a J-beta primer mix was included in a second PCR lasting about 6 to 11 cycles. TCRdb reanalysed the 5' RACE reads using MiXCR and keeps one entry per CDR3 protein. The sample consists of 1.5 million to 2 million distinct CDR3 sequences, about two fifths of them appearing once. The sequenced sample consisted of blood. These receptors came from a human donor in good health.

The chain links TRBV10-3 to TRBJ1-1; no clear D. The V end lost 6 bases, the J end lost 8 bases, and 16 bases lay between the germline ends. Germline V lookup: CDR1 ENHRY, CDR2 SYGVKD. The CDR3 runs to 13 residues. DNA for the CDR3: TGTGCCATCAGAGGACTCCCCGGGGAAGAAGCTTTCTTT. This encodes CAIRGLPGEEAFF.

The chain links TRBV6-1 to TRBJ1-4; D remains ambiguous. Trimming removed 10 bases from V and 3 bases from J, with 15 bases in between. The CDR3 runs 14 residues. From germline, CDR1 is MNHNS and CDR2 SASEGT. CDR3 DNA: TGTGCCAACATCGAACACGCATCTAATGAAAAACTGTTTTTT. It translates to CANIEHASNEKLFF.

The chain carries TRBV5-1 and TRBJ2-1, with 8 bases lining up with TRBD2. CDR3 length: 15 residues. Germline V gene data show CDR1 as SGHRS and CDR2 as YFSETQ. J gave up 5 bases and V 0 bases, and 4 bases lay outside the gene matches. Here the CDR3 DNA reads TGCGCCAGCAGCTTGGGTGGCGGGGGGCACAATGAGCAGTTCTTC. It is translated as CASSLGGGGHNEQFF.

This rearrangement joins TRBV6-1 to TRBJ1-4; a possible D gene is TRBD1 (6 bases). Germline V gene data show CDR1 as MNHNS and CDR2 as SASEGT. The CDR3 has 14 amino acids. Trimming took off 6 bases at V and 8 bases at J, with 16 bases between the two ends. CDR3: CASSEKGGSEKLFF. The CDR3 DNA reads as TGTGCCAGCAGCGAAAAGGGGGGGAGCGAAAAACTGTTTTTT.

CDR3 DNA: TGTGCCAGCAGTTCCCCGGTTGAAGCCCACCAAGAGACCCAGTACTTC. This translates into CASSSPVEAHQETQYF. The chain carries TRBV28 and TRBJ2-5, with D hard to call. In germline, CDR1 is MDHEN, CDR2 SYDVKM. V lost 4 bases, J lost 0 bases, and 15 bases lay in between. This CDR3 contains 16 residues.

V usage is TRBV7-8 and J usage is TRBJ2-4, with 7 positions matching TRBD1. The CDR3 is 15 residues long. CDR1 is SGHVS, CDR2 FQNEAQ, per germline. Trimming removed 5 bases from V and 6 bases from J; junction bases left unmatched: 10. DNA for the CDR3: TGTGCCAGCAGCGTAGACCGGGACAGAGTAAACATTCAGTACTTC. Translation gives CASSVDRDRVNIQYF.

This clonotype was counted once. The chain joins TRBV5-1 to TRBJ1-2; D call uncertain. There are 13 residues in the CDR3. Germline V lookup: CDR1 SGHRS, CDR2 YFSETQ. Trimming pared 0 bases from V and 7 bases from J, leaving 10 bases between. Here the CDR3 DNA reads TGCGCCAGCAGCTTGGGGTTAAACGGTGGCTACACCTTC. Its protein product is CASSLGLNGGYTF.

This clonotype was counted many times. The J gene is TRBJ2-3, the V gene TRBV11-1; D might be TRBD1 (6 bases). Trimming took off 5 bases at V and 6 bases at J, with 24 bases between the two ends. Germline CDR1 is SGHAT and CDR2 is FQDESV (reference sequence). The CDR3 spans 17 residues. Here the CDR3 DNA reads TGTGCCAGCAGCCACCGTCATAGTGGGGGCCAGGGGGATACGCAGTATTTT. This encodes CASSHRHSGGQGDTQYF.

This rearrangement joins TRBV5-1 to TRBJ1-1; D is unresolved. Germline-derived CDR1 and CDR2 are SGHRS and YFSETQ. The CDR3 runs to 11 residues. With 6 bases removed from V and 6 bases from J, the gap between germline ends came to 9 bases. CDR3 DNA sequence: TGCGCCAGCATTCATGGATCTGAAGCTTTCTTT. This encodes CASIHGSEAFF.

The rearrangement links TRBV6-2 or TRBV6-3 to TRBJ1-6; D uncertain. V lost 0 bases, J lost 4 bases, and 16 bases lay in between. There are 18 residues in the CDR3. Germline CDR1 reads MNHEY; CDR2 reads SVGEGT. CDR3 sequence: CASSYSEDTKEYNSPLHF. The CDR3 DNA reads TGTGCCAGCAGTTACTCGGAAGACACGAAAGAATATAATTCACCCCTCCACTTT.

The chain uses TRBV6-5 and TRBJ1-2; D ambiguous. Trimming stripped 5 bases from V and 6 bases from J, with 16 bases between. The CDR3 covers 14 residues. CDR1 is MNHEY, CDR2 SVGAGI, per germline. In nucleotides, the CDR3 is TGTGCCAGCAGTGCAGTAGGGTTACGCGATGGCTACACCTTC. Protein product: CASSAVGLRDGYTF.

This clonotype was seen only a few times. The V call is TRBV7-6, the J call TRBJ2-7; D perhaps matches TRBD2 (6 bases). Germline V CDR1 and CDR2: SGHVS, FNYEAQ. This CDR3 contains 14 residues. V lost 4 bases to trimming and J lost 7 bases, with 17 bases between them. The CDR3 spells CASSYGGLTGEQYF. The CDR3 region has the DNA TGTGCCAGCAGCTACGGGGGTCTTACGGGGGAGCAGTACTTC.

The genes are TRBV29-1 and TRBJ2-1; the D is unclear. V was clipped by 1 base and J by 10 bases, with 11 bases between them. The V gene's germline CDR1 is SQVTM and CDR2 ANQGSEA. The CDR3 contains 12 residues. CDR3 DNA sequence: TGCAGCGTTGAAGTAGTTTTTGGGGAGCAGTTCTTC. Residues: CSVEVVFGEQFF.